This is a list of T cell receptor beta chains from one sample in a study of beta chain features in type 1 diabetes. Sequenced by immunoSEQ multiplex PCR; TCRdb stores in-frame clones only, minus some. Of under 450,000 clones detected, around 13% appear once; the ten largest clones hold approximately 0.038%. The sample taken for sequencing was naive CD4+ T cells from blood. These receptors were collected from a man between 25 and 39 years old in good health. Both conserved end residues are part of each CDR3. Each record gives: D gene, clone size, J gene, V gene, CDR3 protein, CDR3 DNA. The D gene is left open where the match is weak. A clone size is listed for some rows: how often the clone was seen (once, few, many), or a class if it is expanded.

TRBD2 NA TRBJ2-3 TRBV30 CAWSDSGSGVDGTDTQYF TGTGCCTGGAGTGACAGCGGGAGTGGGGTGGACGGGACAGATACGCAGTATTTT
NA NA TRBJ1-2 TRBV29-1 CSGQTGYGYTF TGCAGCGGACAAACGGGCTATGGCTACACCTTC
TRBD2 few TRBJ2-3 TRBV5-4 CASSRPSGTTDTQYF TGTGCCAGCAGCCGCCCTAGCGGGACCACAGATACGCAGTATTTT
NA few TRBJ2-5 TRBV7-9 CASSQQVGEIQYF TGTGCCAGCAGTCAACAGGTCGGTGAGATCCAGTACTTC
NA NA TRBJ2-5 TRBV5-1 CASSWRTKETQYF TGCGCCAGCAGCTGGAGGACGAAAGAGACCCAGTACTTC
TRBD1 few TRBJ1-1 TRBV9 CASSVAGGYPAFF TGTGCCAGCAGCGTAGCAGGGGGTTACCCAGCTTTCTTT
NA few TRBJ2-1 TRBV29-1 CSAGHYGLGEQFF TGCAGCGCGGGACATTATGGTCTTGGGGAGCAGTTCTTC
NA NA TRBJ2-3 TRBV2 CASSGQSTDTQYF TGTGCCAGCAGCGGACAGAGCACAGATACGCAGTATTTT
NA few TRBJ2-1 TRBV7-9 CASPNEQFF TGTGCCAGTCCGAATGAGCAGTTCTTC
NA few TRBJ2-2 TRBV5-1 CASTPPDGNTGELFF TGCGCCAGCACTCCCCCCGATGGGAACACCGGGGAGCTGTTTTTT
NA few TRBJ1-4 TRBV5-4 CASQRGDGEKLFF TGTGCCAGCCAGAGGGGGGACGGAGAAAAACTGTTTTTT
NA few TRBJ2-3 TRBV6-6 CASSKEITEDTQYF TGTGCCAGCAGTAAAGAAATTACAGAAGATACGCAGTATTTT
NA NA TRBJ2-5 TRBV28 CAGSLLLGVGGQETQYF TGTGCCGGCAGTTTACTGCTCGGGGTGGGTGGACAAGAGACCCAGTACTTC
NA few TRBJ2-1 TRBV6-1 CASSEGGRNNEQFF TGTGCCAGCAGTGAAGGGGGACGTAACAATGAGCAGTTCTTC
NA NA TRBJ2-2 TRBV4-3 CASSQDPNTGELFF TGCGCCAGCAGCCAAGACCCGAACACCGGGGAGCTGTTTTTT
TRBD2 few TRBJ2-2 TRBV4-3 CASSRGTSGGYTGELFF TGCGCCAGCAGCCGCGGGACTAGCGGGGGATACACCGGGGAGCTGTTTTTT
TRBD2 NA TRBJ2-1 TRBV15 CATSSGRGYNEQFF TGTGCCACCAGCAGCGGGAGGGGGTACAATGAGCAGTTCTTC
TRBD1 few TRBJ2-5 TRBV7-2 CASSLTGGRETQYF TGTGCCAGCAGCCTTACAGGGGGCAGAGAGACCCAGTACTTC
NA few TRBJ1-3 TRBV14 CASRLNGNTIYF TGTGCCAGCAGGCTCAATGGAAACACCATATATTTT
TRBD2 few TRBJ2-3 TRBV7-2 CASSLGLAGVTADTQYF TGTGCCAGCAGCTTAGGTCTAGCGGGAGTGACCGCCGATACGCAGTATTTT
TRBD1 NA TRBJ2-5 TRBV28 CASNWGQGGPETQYF TGTGCCAGCAACTGGGGACAGGGGGGGCCGGAGACCCAGTACTTC
NA few TRBJ2-6 TRBV25-1 CASSEGGDSSGANVLTF TGTGCCAGCAGTGAAGGCGGGGACAGCTCTGGGGCCAACGTCCTGACTTTC
TRBD1 few TRBJ1-2 TRBV4-3 CASSDNRGRHYGYTF TGCGCCAGCAGCGACAACAGGGGGCGCCACTATGGCTACACCTTC
NA NA TRBJ2-5 TRBV5-4 CASSLAGNQETQYF TGTGCCAGCAGCTTGGCCGGAAACCAAGAGACCCAGTACTTC
NA few TRBJ2-3 TRBV10-3 CAISVAKSTDTQYF TGTGCCATCAGTGTAGCGAAAAGCACAGATACGCAGTATTTT
NA few TRBJ2-4 TRBV5-4 CASSFYSHNIQYF TGTGCCAGCAGCTTCTACAGCCATAACATTCAGTACTTC
NA NA TRBJ2-7 TRBV5-1 CASSLAGGAYEQYF TGCGCCAGCAGCTTGGCCGGGGGCGCCTACGAGCAGTACTTC
NA few TRBJ1-2 TRBV6-5 CASSEGDGYTF TGTGCCAGCAGCGAGGGAGACGGCTACACCTTC
NA few TRBJ2-1 TRBV14 CASSQPQTSSYNEQFF TGTGCCAGCAGCCAACCTCAGACGAGCTCCTACAATGAGCAGTTCTTC
NA NA TRBJ1-5 TRBV28 CASSLGGQPQHF TGTGCCAGCAGTTTGGGGGGGCAGCCCCAGCATTTT
NA few TRBJ2-4 TRBV5-1 CASSPTESAGIQYF TGCGCCAGCAGCCCTACCGAATCCGCGGGGATTCAGTACTTC
NA few TRBJ1-1 TRBV10-3 CATSGGSGTEAFF TGTGCCACCTCCGGGGGGTCGGGCACTGAAGCTTTCTTT
NA few TRBJ1-1 TRBV6-1 CASSRGQIEAFF TGTGCCAGCAGTCGGGGCCAAATTGAAGCTTTCTTT
NA few TRBJ2-5 TRBV7-2 CASSLGRLETQYF TGTGCCAGCAGCTTAGGTCGGCTGGAGACCCAGTACTTC
NA few TRBJ1-1 TRBV15 CATSRALGNTEAFF TGTGCCACCAGCAGAGCTTTAGGGAACACTGAAGCTTTCTTT
NA NA TRBJ1-2 TRBV4-3 CASSQVGFYGYTF TGCGCCAGCAGCCAAGTCGGATTCTATGGCTACACCTTC
TRBD1 few TRBJ2-5 TRBV25-1 CASSGTGKETQYF TGTGCCAGCAGCGGGACAGGGAAAGAGACCCAGTACTTC
NA few TRBJ1-6 TRBV7-2 CASSTQTYRDNSPLHF TGTGCCAGCAGCACCCAGACCTACAGGGATAATTCACCCCTCCACTTT
TRBD1 few TRBJ2-7 TRBV4-1 CASSRPGQSYEQYF TGCGCCAGCAGCCGACCGGGACAGTCCTACGAGCAGTACTTC
TRBD2 many TRBJ2-1 TRBV7-9 CASSRTSNNEQFF TGTGCCAGCAGCCGGACTAGCAACAATGAGCAGTTCTTC
TRBD2 NA TRBJ2-4 TRBV6-1 CASSDRTSGSNIQYF TGTGCCAGCAGTGATCGGACTAGCGGGAGCAACATTCAGTACTTC
NA NA TRBJ1-1 TRBV11-2 CASSRVNTEAFF TGTGCCAGCAGCCGAGTGAACACTGAAGCTTTCTTT